This T cell receptor (beta chain) was obtained from a study of sequential checkpoint blockade in melanoma. Study-wide background: Patients were randomized 1:1 to nivolumab-then-ipilimumab or ipilimumab-then-nivolumab first-line. After both sequences, patients received maintenance nivolumab.

There are 13 residues in the CDR3. Per the germline V gene, CDR1 is SGHTS and CDR2 is YDEGEE. Trimming took off 2 bases at V and 7 bases at J, with 10 bases between the two ends. The treatment: randomized to nivolumab then ipilimumab (arm A) or the reverse (arm B). Patients had received no earlier DNA-damaging chemotherapy. Live CD3+CD8+ CD19− CD56− cells were sorted from PBMCs. Assay used: immunoSEQ multiplex PCR; TCRdb lists only in-frame clones, some missing. This repertoire shows approximately 6,300 clones, 53% found once; its top ten account for 45%. This TCR was sampled from a human donor with melanoma. The sequencing here drew on CD8+ T cells sorted from blood (inferred from file names), taken from a patient given nivolumab and ipilimumab in sequence. V is TRBV5-8 and J is TRBJ1-5; D gene ambiguous. CDR3 DNA sequence: TGTGCCAGCAGCTTCGGAGGGCGCCAGCCCCAGCATTTT. As protein: CASSFGGRQPQHF.